The 7 T cell receptor beta chains listed next were all sequenced from one sample in a study of post-analysis software for immune sequencing data. Study findings and constraints: Four or five TRBV segments (TRBV5-6, TRBV5-1 and TRBV20-1 among them) occurred more frequently in patients than in controls.

Unique molecular identifiers were carried by the TCR beta cDNA libraries. TCRdb re-called the PCR reads with MiXCR, one entry per CDR3 protein. The table includes about 200,000 distinct CDR3 sequences, over 25% detected once. These receptors' antigens are unknown. Sequencing was done on a sample of blood. These receptors came from a girl aged 2-17 years with multiple sclerosis.

The gene calls are TRBV27 and TRBJ1-1; TRBD1 is a possible D gene (5 bases). CDR3 size: 14 residues. Looked up from germline, CDR1 is MNHEY and CDR2 is SMNVEV (reference sequence). V was pared by 4 bases and J by 1 base, with 10 bases between. The CDR3 DNA reads TGTGCCAGCAGTTCCCGAGGGACGAACACTGAAGCTTTCTTT. Its translation is CASSSRGTNTEAFF.

This clonotype came up once. A much larger clonotype is one base distant, so this may be a read error. The chain is built from TRBV20-1 and TRBJ2-7; D could derive from TRBD1 or TRBD2 (5 bases each). Germline V gene data show CDR1 as DFQATT and CDR2 as SNEGSKA (reference sequence). V was shortened by 0 bases and J by 7 bases, with 22 bases between the two germline ends. The CDR3 runs to 16 residues. The CDR3 nucleotides read TGCAGTGCTAGAGAGGCCCCTGAGGGCCAGTGGGGGGAGCAGTACTTC. As protein: CSAREAPEGQWGEQYF.

The chain uses TRBV12-3 or TRBV12-4 and TRBJ2-3; 7 bases are shared with TRBD2. This CDR3 has 13 residues. The V and J ends lost 6 bases and 6 bases, in that order; junction bases with no gene match: 6. The CDR3 protein is CASSTSGEDTQYF. In DNA, the CDR3 is TGTGCCAGCAGCACAAGCGGGGAGGATACGCAGTATTTT.

The chain is built from TRBV29-1 and TRBJ1-5; D gene uncertain. CDR3 length: 12 amino acids. In germline, CDR1 is SQVTM, CDR2 ANQGSEA. V shed 3 bases and J shed 4 bases, with 7 bases lying between them. CDR3 sequence reads: CSVEAGNQPQHF. Here the CDR3 DNA reads TGCAGCGTTGAGGCAGGTAATCAGCCCCAGCATTTT.

The chain employs TRBV12-3 or TRBV12-4 and TRBJ1-4; a possible D gene is TRBD1 (5 bases). This CDR3 is 13 amino acids long. Trimming removed 6 bases from V and 3 bases from J, with 8 bases in between. CDR3 DNA sequence: TGTGCCAGCAGGTCGGGGCCTAATGAAAAACTGTTTTTT. Translated: CASRSGPNEKLFF.

This clonotype was picked up many times. The rearrangement uses TRBV10-2 and TRBJ2-7; TRBD2 is a possible D gene (6 bases). Germline V gene lookup returns CDR1 WSHSY and CDR2 SAAADI. The germline V and J ends were trimmed by 9 bases and 6 bases, with 12 bases remaining between them. This CDR3 region has 11 residues. The chain's CDR3 is CASTGTVEQYF. The CDR3 DNA reads as TGCGCCAGTACGGGGACTGTCGAGCAGTACTTC.

This clonotype was seen more than once but under ten times. The rearrangement joins TRBV6-1 to TRBJ1-4; a possible D gene is TRBD1 (5 bases). The CDR3 extends over 16 amino acids. Per the germline V gene, CDR1 is MNHNS and CDR2 is SASEGT. V was cut by 6 bases and J by 4 bases, with 18 bases left in between. This chain's CDR3 is CASSEYRGGVNEKLFF. CDR3 nucleotide sequence: TGTGCCAGCAGCGAATATCGGGGGGGAGTTAATGAAAAACTGTTTTTT.